Listed below are T cell receptor beta chains from one sample, sequenced in a study of blood T cell repertoires in COVID-19. Clones were read by immunoSEQ multiplex PCR, and TCRdb kept only the in-frame ones, dropping some. The sample yields 100,000 to 150,000 clones, 70% to 90% seen once. The material sequenced was peripheral blood. All receptors derive from a woman aged 80 or over with acute or convalescent COVID-19. Each CDR3 is given with its conserved first and last residue. D genes are given only for firm matches. Clone size is shown for a subset of rows, as once, few, many or a class of expanded clone.

V,J,size,D,CDR3,DNA
TRBV19,TRBJ1-4,once,NA,CASSIRQVNEKLFF,TGTGCCAGTAGTATTCGCCAGGTTAATGAAAAACTGTTTTTT
TRBV11-3,TRBJ2-2,NA,TRBD2,CASSAGLAGRGTGELFF,TGTGCCAGCAGCGCGGGACTAGCGGGGCGAGGCACCGGGGAGCTGTTTTTT
TRBV19,TRBJ1-2,NA,NA,CASSIEAGYRGYTF,TGTGCCAGTAGTATAGAAGCAGGGTACCGTGGCTACACCTTC
TRBV12-3/TRBV12-4,TRBJ2-7,NA,NA,CASYGDGDEQYF,TGTGCCAGCTACGGAGATGGAGACGAGCAGTACTTC
TRBV9,TRBJ2-1,NA,TRBD2,CASSVWASGIGDEQFF,TGTGCCAGCAGCGTCTGGGCTAGCGGGATAGGGGATGAGCAGTTCTTC
TRBV18,TRBJ1-2,NA,NA,CASSPGGSYGYTF,TGTGCCAGCTCACCAGGCGGTTCGTATGGCTACACCTTC
TRBV9,TRBJ2-1,NA,TRBD2,CASSVARGGQFEQFF,TGTGCCAGCAGCGTAGCACGGGGGGGCCAGTTTGAACAGTTCTTC
TRBV2,TRBJ2-3,NA,TRBD2,CASTGLAGGPTDTQYF,TGTGCCAGCACCGGACTAGCGGGGGGCCCCACAGATACGCAGTATTTT
TRBV5-6,TRBJ1-1,NA,TRBD1,CASRPLTGGLNTEAFF,TGTGCCAGCAGACCTTTGACAGGGGGACTGAACACTGAAGCTTTCTTT
TRBV6-2/TRBV6-3,TRBJ1-1,NA,NA,CASSYEGRYAEAFF,TGTGCCAGCAGTTACGAGGGCAGGTACGCTGAAGCTTTCTTT
TRBV19,TRBJ2-3,NA,TRBD2,CASSIAAGVTDTQYF,TGTGCCAGTAGTATAGCAGCGGGAGTCACAGATACGCAGTATTTT
TRBV27,TRBJ1-4,NA,NA,CASSPRRNEKLFF,TGTGCCAGCAGTCCTCGCCGGAATGAAAAACTGTTTTTT
TRBV10-1,TRBJ2-1,NA,NA,CASSDAGVGEQFF,TGCGCCAGCAGTGACGCCGGGGTCGGTGAGCAGTTCTTC
TRBV5-4,TRBJ2-7,NA,NA,CASSLEWANEQYF,TGTGCCAGCAGCTTGGAATGGGCTAACGAGCAGTACTTC
TRBV6-5,TRBJ2-1,NA,NA,CASSTPRGTYNEQFF,TGTGCCAGCAGTACCCCGAGAGGGACCTACAATGAGCAGTTCTTC
TRBV6-5,TRBJ1-2,NA,TRBD1,CASRGTVNYGYTF,TGTGCCAGCAGGGGGACAGTTAACTATGGCTACACCTTC
TRBV2,TRBJ1-4,NA,NA,CASSAGTRNEKLFF,TGTGCCAGCAGTGCCGGGACACGAAATGAAAAACTGTTTTTT
TRBV10-3,TRBJ2-7,NA,NA,CAISDGYEQYF,TGTGCCATCAGTGACGGGTACGAGCAGTACTTC